The present T cell receptor beta chain was sequenced within a study of T cell responses to AZD1222 COVID-19 vaccine. Sequencing was performed with immunoSEQ multiplex PCR; in TCRdb, only in-frame clones are kept and a portion is missing. The table lists about 120,000 clones, roughly 91% of them singletons. Investigators merged groups given second doses at roughly 4 or roughly 12 weeks. Germline V gene lookup returns CDR1 LGHDT and CDR2 YNNKEL (reference sequence). Trimming removed 4 bases from V and 5 bases from J, with 18 bases in between. CDR3 size: 15 residues. The study, taken as a whole, reports: An increase in Spike-specific TCR breadth and depth was observed after two AZD1222 doses. Of spike-specific TCRs, nearly half reportedly target regions left unmutated in variants.

Concerning this clone: Its antigen is as yet unknown.

The receptor's source is an adult who received the AZD1222 COVID-19 vaccine. Source: peripheral blood, taken 28 days after the second AZD1222 dose. The rearrangement joins TRBV3-1 (or the pseudogene TRBV3-2) to TRBJ2-7; maybe TRBD1 (5 bases). In nucleotides, the CDR3 is TGTGCCAGCAGCCGCTTAGGCAGGGCATTGGACGAGCAGTACTTC. This encodes CASSRLGRALDEQYF.